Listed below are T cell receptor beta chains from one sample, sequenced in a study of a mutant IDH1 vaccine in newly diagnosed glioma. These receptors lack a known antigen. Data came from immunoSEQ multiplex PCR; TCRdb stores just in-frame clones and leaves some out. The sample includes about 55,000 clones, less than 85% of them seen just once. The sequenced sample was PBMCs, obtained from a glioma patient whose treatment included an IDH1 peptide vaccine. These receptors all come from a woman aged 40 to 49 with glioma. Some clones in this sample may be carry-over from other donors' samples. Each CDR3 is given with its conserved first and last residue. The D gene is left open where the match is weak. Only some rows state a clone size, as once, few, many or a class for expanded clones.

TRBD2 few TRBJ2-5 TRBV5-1 CASSSRTSGGARETQYF TGCGCCAGCAGCTCCCGGACTAGCGGGGGGGCCCGGGAGACCCAGTACTTC
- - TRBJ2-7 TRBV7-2 CASSLEGRIYEQYF TGTGCCAGCAGCTTAGAGGGCAGAATCTACGAGCAGTACTTC
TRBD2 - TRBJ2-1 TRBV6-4 CASSNSGEMGEQFF TGTGCCAGCAGTAATAGCGGGGAAATGGGGGAGCAGTTCTTC
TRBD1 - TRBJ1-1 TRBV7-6 CASSLSRGHTEAFF TGTGCCAGCAGCCTTAGTAGGGGGCACACTGAAGCTTTCTTT
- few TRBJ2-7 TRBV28 CASSLAGTLYEQYF TGTGCCAGCAGTTTGGCAGGGACCCTCTACGAGCAGTACTTC
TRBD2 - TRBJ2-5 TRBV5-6 CASSLGLAGGRYQETQYF TGTGCCAGCAGCTTGGGGCTAGCGGGGGGGCGCTACCAAGAGACCCAGTACTTC
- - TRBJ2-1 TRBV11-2 CASSLDGGIAVGYNGQFF TGTGCCAGCAGCTTAGACGGAGGGATTGCGGTTGGCTACAATGGGCAGTTCTTC
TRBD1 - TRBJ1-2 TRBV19 CASSILVTGAEDGYTF TGTGCCAGTAGTATCTTGGTAACAGGGGCCGAGGATGGCTACACCTTC
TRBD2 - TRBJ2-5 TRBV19 CASSIAEAGVKETQYF TGTGCCAGTAGTATAGCAGAGGCGGGGGTGAAAGAGACCCAGTACTTC
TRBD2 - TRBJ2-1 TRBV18 CASSPGSAGARGGEQFF TGTGCCAGCTCACCAGGATCGGCGGGGGCCCGGGGGGGTGAGCAGTTCTTC
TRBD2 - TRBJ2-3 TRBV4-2 CASSQALAGGGTDTQYF TGTGCCAGCAGCCAAGCCCTGGCGGGAGGGGGCACAGATACGCAGTATTTT
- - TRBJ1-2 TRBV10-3 CAISAWDGSERGYTF TGTGCCATCAGTGCCTGGGACGGCTCGGAGCGCGGCTACACCTTC
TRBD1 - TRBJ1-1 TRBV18 CASSPYRGGGNTEAFF TGTGCCAGCTCACCTTACAGGGGTGGGGGCAACACTGAAGCTTTCTTT
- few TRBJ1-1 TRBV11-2 CASSLDIGEAFF TGTGCCAGCAGCTTAGATATAGGTGAAGCTTTCTTT
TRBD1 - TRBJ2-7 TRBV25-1 CASAWGQGREQYF TGTGCCAGTGCCTGGGGACAGGGTCGTGAGCAGTACTTC
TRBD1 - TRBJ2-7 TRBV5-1 CASSFNLGTGQLYEQYF TGCGCCAGCAGCTTCAACCTCGGGACAGGGCAACTATACGAGCAGTACTTC